This T cell receptor beta chain was observed in a study of beta chain features in type 1 diabetes. About the study: There were approximately 100 million sorted cells examined across all samples.

J gave up 7 bases and V 4 bases, and 9 bases lay outside the gene matches. The CDR3 has 14 residues. The germline V gene encodes CDR1 MNHEY and CDR2 SVGAGI. Whole-study findings and limits: Diminished insertions and augmented deletions at VDJ junctions characterized type 1 diabetes patients.

Concerning this clone itself: Its target is not known.

Investigators reverse transcribed all isolated RNA, so they sequenced expressed TCRB transcripts. Around 3.7 million reads was the average for naive, central memory and regulatory T cell samples. Generated by immunoSEQ multiplex PCR, the TCRdb table keeps only in-frame clones and is missing some. The sample consists of about 150,000 clones, around 51% of them appearing once. The receptor comes from a man between 18 and 35 years old in good health. The chain is built from TRBV6-5 and TRBJ2-7, with TRBD1 matching 8 bases. The sample was Tregs from blood. In DNA, the CDR3 is TGTGCCAGCAGTTCCGGACAGGGATCAAGGGAGCAGTACTTC. Protein: CASSSGQGSREQYF.